Sequencing of this TCR beta chain was carried out in a study of identifying expanded T cells in peripheral blood. The count of this clone is one. The germline V gene has CDR1 MNHEY and CDR2 SMNVEV (reference sequence). The V end was cut by 6 bases, the J end by 5 bases, with 9 bases between. CDR3 size: 12 residues. Only in-frame clones appear in the TCRdb table, and some are missing; sequencing was by immunoSEQ multiplex PCR. The profile shows around 120,000 clones, roughly 90% of them singletons. Sequenced input: blood. The chain is built from TRBV27 and TRBJ2-3; D call uncertain. This TCR came from a person aged 18 to 70 in good health. The CDR3 nucleotides read TGTGCCAGCAGCCGGGCAGGAGATACGCAGTATTTT. This translates into CASSRAGDTQYF.